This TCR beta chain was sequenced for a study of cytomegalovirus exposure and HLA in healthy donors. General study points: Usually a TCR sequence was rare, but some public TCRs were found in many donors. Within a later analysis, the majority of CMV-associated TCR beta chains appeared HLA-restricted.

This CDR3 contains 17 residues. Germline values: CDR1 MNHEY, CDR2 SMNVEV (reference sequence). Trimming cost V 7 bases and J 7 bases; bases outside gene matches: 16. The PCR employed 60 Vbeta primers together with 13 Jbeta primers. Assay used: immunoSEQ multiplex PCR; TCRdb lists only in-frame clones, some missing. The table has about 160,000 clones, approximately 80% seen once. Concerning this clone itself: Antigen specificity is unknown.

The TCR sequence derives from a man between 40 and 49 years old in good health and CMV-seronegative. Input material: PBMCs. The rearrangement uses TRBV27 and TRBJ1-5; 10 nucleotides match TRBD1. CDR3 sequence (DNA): TGTGCCAGCACCTCTTTAGACAGGGGGCAAGGAGGGCAGCCCCAGCATTTT. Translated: CASTSLDRGQGGQPQHF.